This T cell receptor beta chain is from a study of CD8 T cells in ankylosing spondylitis. MiXCR was run by TCRdb on the 5' RACE reads, yielding one entry per CDR3 protein. Altogether about 190,000 distinct CDR3 sequences are present, approximately 13% being singletons, with the ten largest covering 8% to 13%. Many counts were recorded for this clonotype. Trimming left V 3 bases short and J 5 bases short, with 16 bases between. This CDR3 spans 14 amino acids. The germline gives CDR1 DFQATT, CDR2 SNEGSKA (reference sequence). The sample taken for sequencing was blood, either unsorted or a sorted T cell fraction (not recorded which). The chain joins TRBV20-1 to TRBJ1-2; D is undetermined. The TCR originated in a female donor with ankylosing spondylitis or in good health (not recorded which). This CDR3 reads CSASLGSDRYGYTF. The DNA for the CDR3 is TGCAGTGCTAGCCTAGGATCCGATCGGTATGGCTACACCTTC.